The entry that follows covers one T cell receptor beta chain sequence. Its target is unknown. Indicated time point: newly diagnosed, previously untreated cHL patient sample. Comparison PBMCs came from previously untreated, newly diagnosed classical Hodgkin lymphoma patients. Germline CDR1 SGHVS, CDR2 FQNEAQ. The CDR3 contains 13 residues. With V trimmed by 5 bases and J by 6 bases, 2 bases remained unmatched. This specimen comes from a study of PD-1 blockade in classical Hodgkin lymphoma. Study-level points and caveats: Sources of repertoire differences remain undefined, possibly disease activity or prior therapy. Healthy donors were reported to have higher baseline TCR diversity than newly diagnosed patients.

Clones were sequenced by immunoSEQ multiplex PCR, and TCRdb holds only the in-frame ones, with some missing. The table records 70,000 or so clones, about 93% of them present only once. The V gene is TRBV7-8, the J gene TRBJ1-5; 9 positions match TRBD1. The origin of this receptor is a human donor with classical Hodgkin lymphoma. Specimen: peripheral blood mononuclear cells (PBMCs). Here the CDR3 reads CASSPGQGQPQHF. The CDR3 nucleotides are TGTGCCAGCAGCCCGGGACAGGGTCAGCCCCAGCATTTT. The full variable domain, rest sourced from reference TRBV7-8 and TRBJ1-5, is GAGVSQSPRYKVAKRGQDVALRCDPISGHVSLFWYQQALGQGPEFLTYFQNEAQLDKSGLPSDRFFAERPEGSVSTLKIQRTQQEDSAVYLCASSPGQGQPQHFGDGTRLSIL.